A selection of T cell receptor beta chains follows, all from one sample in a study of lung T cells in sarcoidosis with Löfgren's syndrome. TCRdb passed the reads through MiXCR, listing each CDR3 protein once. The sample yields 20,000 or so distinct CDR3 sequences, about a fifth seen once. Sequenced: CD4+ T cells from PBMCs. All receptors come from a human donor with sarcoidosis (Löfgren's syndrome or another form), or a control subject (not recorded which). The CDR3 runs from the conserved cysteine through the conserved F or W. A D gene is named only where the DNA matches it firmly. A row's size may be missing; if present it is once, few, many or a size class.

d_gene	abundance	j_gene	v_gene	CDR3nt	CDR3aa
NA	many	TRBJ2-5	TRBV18	TGTGCCAGCTCACCACTCGGGGGCGGAGAGACCCAGTACTTC	CASSPLGGGETQYF
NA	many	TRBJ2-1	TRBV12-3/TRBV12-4	TGTGCCAGCAGGGGCCCCAAAGCGGCGAGCTCCTACAATGAGCAGTTCTTC	CASRGPKAASSYNEQFF
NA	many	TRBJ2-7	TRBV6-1	TGTGCCAGCGGTCGGCATACTTCCTTTTACGAGCGGTACTTC	CASGRHTSFYERYF
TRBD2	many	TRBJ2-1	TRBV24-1	TGTGCCACCAGCGAACCAGGGACTAGCTTAAATGAGCAGTTCTTC	CATSEPGTSLNEQFF
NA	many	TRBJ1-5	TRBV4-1	TGCGCCAGCCAGCCTCTAGTAGGCGATCAGCCCCAGCATTTT	CASQPLVGDQPQHF
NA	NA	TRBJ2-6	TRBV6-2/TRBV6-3	TGTGCCAGCAGTTACATGGCTGGGGGCTCTGGGGCCAGCGTCCTGACTTTT	CASSYMAGGSGASVLTF
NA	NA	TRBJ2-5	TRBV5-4	TGTGTCAGCAGCTTGGGCGTGGCAGGGAAAGAGACCCAATACTTC	CVSSLGVAGKETQYF
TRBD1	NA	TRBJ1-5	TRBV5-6	TGTGCCAGCAGCCGGCGGGACAGGGGGTTTGGCAATCAGCCCCAGCATTTT	CASSRRDRGFGNQPQHF
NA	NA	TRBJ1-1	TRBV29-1	TGCAACGTTGGTACGGCAGGTCCTCAGGACACTGAAGCTTTCTTT	CNVGTAGPQDTEAFF
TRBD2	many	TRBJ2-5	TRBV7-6	TGTGCCAGCAGCTTAGCGGGACTAGCGGGGAAAGAGACCCAGTACTTC	CASSLAGLAGKETQYF
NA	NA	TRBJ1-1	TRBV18	TGTGCCAGCTCACCGTCCTTGGGTGGACGGGACACTGAAGCTTTCTTT	CASSPSLGGRDTEAFF
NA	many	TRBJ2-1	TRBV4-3	TGCGCCAGCAGCCAAGATAGGCTAGCGTTCGATGAGCAGTTCTTC	CASSQDRLAFDEQFF
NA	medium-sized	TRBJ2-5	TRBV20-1	TGCAGTGCCTTACAACGAGAGACCCAGTACTTC	CSALQRETQYF